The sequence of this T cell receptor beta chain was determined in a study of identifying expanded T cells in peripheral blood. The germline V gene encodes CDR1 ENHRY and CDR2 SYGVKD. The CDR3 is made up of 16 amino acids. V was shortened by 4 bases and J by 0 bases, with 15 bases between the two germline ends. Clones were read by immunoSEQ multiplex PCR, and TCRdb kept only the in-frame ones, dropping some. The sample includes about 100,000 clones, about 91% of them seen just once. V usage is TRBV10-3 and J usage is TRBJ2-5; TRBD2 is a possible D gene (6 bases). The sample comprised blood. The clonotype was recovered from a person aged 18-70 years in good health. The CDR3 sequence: CAISGRGRSYQETQYF. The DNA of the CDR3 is TGTGCCATCAGTGGGAGGGGACGGTCGTACCAAGAGACCCAGTACTTC.